Listed below are T cell receptor beta chains from one sample, sequenced in a study of Ad26.COV2.S vaccination and SARS-CoV-2 variants. This table comes from immunoSEQ multiplex PCR, and its TCRdb copy is limited to in-frame clones, with some not included. Of 400,000 to 450,000 clones listed, approximately 90% were seen once; the top ten hold about 12%. The material was peripheral blood, obtained in a trial of Ad26.COV2.S vaccine versus placebo. These receptors were obtained from a person aged 18 to 65 who received the Ad26.COV2.S COVID-19 vaccine or a placebo. CDR3s include the opening cysteine and the closing phenylalanine or tryptophan. The D gene is left open where the match is weak. Size is omitted from some rows. Given values are once, few, many or a class for expanded clones.

>-|TRBV27|TRBJ1-1|-|13
TGTGCCAGCAAACAGAAGGGGAACACTGAAGCTTTCTTT
CASKQKGNTEAFF
>-|TRBV7-9|TRBJ2-1|-|15
TGTGCCAGCAGCATCATTCCGAGCTCCTACAATGAGCAGTTCTTC
CASSIIPSSYNEQFF
>once|TRBV5-1|TRBJ1-2|TRBD1|16
TGCGCCAGCAGACCCACACAGGGGCCCCCCTTCTATGGCTACACCTTC
CASRPTQGPPFYGYTF
>-|TRBV18|TRBJ2-3|TRBD2|16
TGTGCCAGCTCCTCTGCCACTAGCGGGAGCACAGATACGCAGTATTTT
CASSSATSGSTDTQYF
>-|TRBV19|TRBJ1-6|-|14
TGTGCCAGTAATGAGGGTACTAGAAATTCACCCCTCCACTTT
CASNEGTRNSPLHF
>once|TRBV14|TRBJ2-4|-|13
TGTGCCAGCAGCCAAGGGCCCGCTTGGGTTCAGTACTTC
CASSQGPAWVQYF
>-|TRBV9|TRBJ2-5|TRBD2|17
TGTGCCAGCAGCGTAGCCCCCGGACTAGCGGGAGAAGAGACCCAGTACTTC
CASSVAPGLAGEETQYF
>-|TRBV5-1|TRBJ2-3|-|15
TGCGCCAGCAGCTTAGGGAGTACTAGCACAGATACGCAGTATTTT
CASSLGSTSTDTQYF
>-|TRBV24-1|TRBJ2-7|-|18
TGTGCCACCAGTGATTTAATTCAGGATACCTCTCAAGTCCACGAGCAGTACTTC
CATSDLIQDTSQVHEQYF
>-|TRBV28|TRBJ1-3|-|17
TGTGCCAGCAAGACCCCCACCGGCAGGGAGGCTGGAAACACCATATATTTT
CASKTPTGREAGNTIYF
>-|TRBV7-2|TRBJ2-2|-|14
TGTGCCAGCAGCTTAGTATGGAACACCGGGGAGCTGTTTTTT
CASSLVWNTGELFF
>-|TRBV18|TRBJ2-7|-|14
TGTGCCAGCTCGCTCCGGGACGGGCCCTACGAGCAGTACTTC
CASSLRDGPYEQYF
>-|TRBV6-5|TRBJ1-5|-|13
TGTGCCAGCCGGCCCGGGTTCAATCAGCCCCAGCATTTT
CASRPGFNQPQHF
>-|TRBV7-9|TRBJ2-4|TRBD1|14
TGTGCCAGCAGCACCGGACAGGGCCACGACATTCAGTACTTC
CASSTGQGHDIQYF
>-|TRBV28|TRBJ1-6|-|14
TGTGCCAGCAGTTACGGGGGGCCCGTTCGGCCCCTCCACTTT
CASSYGGPVRPLHF
>-|TRBV28|TRBJ1-4|TRBD1|14
TGTGCCAGCAAGGAGGCAGGGGACAGGGAAAAACTGTTTTTT
CASKEAGDREKLFF
>-|TRBV7-6|TRBJ1-3|-|16
TGTGCCAGCAGCTTATTTGACAGTTCCTTTGGAAACACCATATATTTT
CASSLFDSSFGNTIYF
>-|TRBV25-1|TRBJ2-3|-|15
TGTGCCAGCAGTGATCCCGGCGGGGGCACAGATACGCAGTATTTT
CASSDPGGGTDTQYF
>-|TRBV11-3|TRBJ2-2|TRBD2|16
TGTGCCAGCAGCCCCCGGGAGGCCCCAGGGAGCGGGGAGCTGTTTTTT
CASSPREAPGSGELFF
>-|TRBV7-2|TRBJ1-1|TRBD1|15
TGTGCCAGCAGCTCGGCAGGGGGGCAGAACACTGAAGCTTTCTTT
CASSSAGGQNTEAFF
>-|TRBV19|TRBJ2-5|TRBD1|14
TGTGCCAGTAGTATGGGACAGTCCTCCGGGGCCCAGTACTTC
CASSMGQSSGAQYF
>-|TRBV6-5|TRBJ2-1|-|15
TGTGCCAGCATTGCGGGGTGGGGTGAGAGGCGAGAGCAGTTCTTC
CASIAGWGERREQFF
>-|TRBV2|TRBJ2-7|-|13
TGTGCCAGCAGCCCAAGAGGGCCCTACGAGCAGTACTTC
CASSPRGPYEQYF
>few|TRBV28|TRBJ1-2|TRBD1|14
TGTGCCAGCAGGGGACAGGGGGCGCTCTATGGCTACACCTTC
CASRGQGALYGYTF
>-|TRBV10-3|TRBJ1-4|-|13
TGTGCCATCAGTGACCGGACACCCGAAAAACTGTTTTTT
CAISDRTPEKLFF
>-|TRBV5-1|TRBJ2-3|-|14
TGCGCCAGCAGCCTTCGGATTTACACAGATACGCAGTATTTT
CASSLRIYTDTQYF
>-|TRBV30|TRBJ1-4|-|14
TGTGCCTGGAGTCGGAGGGCTTATAATGAAAAACTGTTTTTT
CAWSRRAYNEKLFF
>-|TRBV30|TRBJ2-7|-|16
TGTGCCTGGAGTGAAGGGGCACGGGTCGGAATATACGAGCAGTACTTC
CAWSEGARVGIYEQYF
>-|TRBV30|TRBJ2-1|-|14
TGTGCCTGGAGTGTGAAAAGGGGGTACAATGAGCAGTTCTTC
CAWSVKRGYNEQFF
>-|TRBV7-9|TRBJ2-7|-|11
TGTGCCAGCAGCTACGCGGGGGAGCAGTACTTC
CASSYAGEQYF
>once|TRBV30|TRBJ2-1|-|13
TGTGCCTGGAATAGCGGCCCCTACAATGAGCAGTTCTTC
CAWNSGPYNEQFF
>-|TRBV3-1/TRBV3-2|TRBJ2-1|TRBD2|17
TGTGCCAGCAGCCAAGAAGGCACGGGACTAGCGGGAGATGAGCAGTTCTTC
CASSQEGTGLAGDEQFF
>-|TRBV6-6|TRBJ2-7|TRBD2|15
TGTGCCAGCAGTAAGGGACTAGCGGGCCCCTACGAGCAGTACTTC
CASSKGLAGPYEQYF
>-|TRBV2|TRBJ2-1|-|17
TGTGCCAGCAGTGAAGGTCGCCCACCCCGCTCCTACAATGAGCAGTTCTTC
CASSEGRPPRSYNEQFF
>-|TRBV19|TRBJ1-3|-|17
TGTGCCAGTAGTCGAGGGGCAGGGGAGACACCTGGAAACACCATATATTTT
CASSRGAGETPGNTIYF
>-|TRBV27|TRBJ1-2|-|16
TGTGCCAGCACCCATTACAAAGGGGACCCGGACTATGGCTACACCTTC
CASTHYKGDPDYGYTF
>-|TRBV5-1|TRBJ2-7|-|14
TGCGCCAGCAGCTTGCAACCTAGTCTCCACGAGCAGTACTTC
CASSLQPSLHEQYF
>-|TRBV29-1|TRBJ2-3|-|12
TGCAGCGTTGGCAGGGAGACAGATACGCAGTATTTT
CSVGRETDTQYF
>-|TRBV5-5|TRBJ2-7|TRBD2|15
TGTGCCAGCAGCTCCCGGAGCGGGATCAGGTACGAGCAGTACTTC
CASSSRSGIRYEQYF
>once|TRBV4-3|TRBJ1-4|-|15
TGCGCCAGCAGCCAAGTGGCAGTCGGAGGGGAAAAACTGTTTTTT
CASSQVAVGGEKLFF
>-|TRBV12-3/TRBV12-4|TRBJ1-4|-|13
TGTGCCAGCAGTCGGTGGTCAGGTGAAAAACTGTTTTTT
CASSRWSGEKLFF
>-|TRBV2|TRBJ1-1|-|13
TGTGCCAGCAGTCTTACTCATGGCGCTGAAGCTTTCTTT
CASSLTHGAEAFF
>few|TRBV4-3|TRBJ2-6|-|18
TGCGCCAGCAGCCAAGACCCGGACGGTGACTCTGGGGCCAACGTCCTGACTTTC
CASSQDPDGDSGANVLTF
>-|TRBV1|TRBJ2-5|-|19
TGCACCAGCAGCCAAGTTATAATATTGGCGGGAGTCTGTCAAGAGACCCAGTACTTC
CTSSQVIILAGVCQETQYF
>-|TRBV5-1|TRBJ2-7|-|12
TGCGCCAGCAGCATAGGAGGCTACGAGCAGTACTTC
CASSIGGYEQYF
>-|TRBV19|TRBJ2-6|-|18
TGTGCCAGTAGTATACTCAGGGGAACACACTCTGGGGCCAACGTCCTGACTTTC
CASSILRGTHSGANVLTF
>-|TRBV5-6|TRBJ2-3|-|14
TGTGCCAGCAGCTTGGGGATAACCACAGATACGCAGTATTTT
CASSLGITTDTQYF
>-|TRBV19|TRBJ2-5|-|14
TGTGCCAGTACCCTCTCGGCGGACCAAGAGACCCAGTACTTC
CASTLSADQETQYF
>-|TRBV30|TRBJ2-3|-|16
TGTGCCTGGAGTGTATATAGGCTTCTCCACACAGATACGCAGTATTTT
CAWSVYRLLHTDTQYF
>few|TRBV4-1|TRBJ1-3|-|15
TGCGCCAGCAGCCAAGAGGTTTCGTTGGGAAACACCATATATTTT
CASSQEVSLGNTIYF
>-|TRBV19|TRBJ2-2|-|14
TGTGCCAGTAGTATAGGGCTAGACACCGGGGAGCTGTTTTTT
CASSIGLDTGELFF
>once|TRBV6-1|TRBJ1-2|TRBD1|14
TGTGCCAGCAGTGAAATAATGACAGGGCATGGCTACACCTTC
CASSEIMTGHGYTF